These 27 T cell receptor beta chains were sequenced from one sample in a study of CD4 and CD8 cells across lung adenocarcinoma regions. TCRdb recomputed calls from the PCR reads with MiXCR, one row per CDR3 protein. The sample records approximately 24,000 distinct CDR3 sequences, approximately 50% being singletons. The sequencing sample was made of CD8+ T cells from the center of a lung tumor. The source is a male donor with lung adenocarcinoma. The CD4 and CD8 labels of this study may be unreliable.

The V gene is TRBV6-1, the J gene TRBJ2-5; D may correspond to TRBD1 or TRBD2 (5 bases each). This CDR3 region has 14 residues. Per germline, CDR1 MNHNS and CDR2 SASEGT. The DNA for the CDR3 is TGTGCGGGCAGAGGGGCCCGAGGGCCAGAGACCCAGTACTTC. It yields the protein CAGRGARGPETQYF.

The chain joins TRBV3-1 to TRBJ2-1; 9 nucleotides match TRBD2. The J call may be incorrect, as the DNA end agrees better with TRBJ2-7. Germline V lookup: CDR1 LGHDT, CDR2 YNNKEL (reference sequence). The CDR3 has 17 amino acids. CDR3 coding DNA: TGTGCCAGCAGCCACTATCCGGGACTAGCTCGTCCCTACGAGCAGTACTTC. Encoded protein: CASSHYPGLARPYEQYF.

Worth noting for this clonotype: Lacking the conserved final phenylalanine or tryptophan, this CDR3 likely reflects a read error. The V call is TRBV6-1, the J call TRBJ2-1, with D possibly TRBD2 on 6 matching bases. V was trimmed by 5 bases and J by 0 bases, leaving 8 bases between them. CDR3 size: 14 residues. The germline gives CDR1 MNHNS, CDR2 SASEGT. The CDR3 spells CASSRGSSYNEQFC. CDR3 nucleotides: TGTGCCAGCAGTCGGGGGAGCTCCTACAATGAGCAGTTCTGC.

In its sample, this clonotype was seen a few times. The V gene is TRBV6-1, the J gene TRBJ1-3, with a weak D call TRBD1 (6 bases). Germline V gene lookup returns CDR1 MNHNS and CDR2 SASEGT. This CDR3 spans 15 amino acids. Trimming took off 5 bases at V and 4 bases at J, with 15 bases between the two ends. CDR3 in DNA: TGTGCCAGCAGTCTCTGGCAGGGGACGGGAAACACCATATATTTT. Protein: CASSLWQGTGNTIYF.

The chain employs TRBV12-3 or TRBV12-4 and TRBJ2-2, with D possibly being TRBD1 or TRBD2 (5 bases each). The CDR3 runs 16 residues. The V and J ends lost 2 bases and 4 bases respectively, with 14 bases between them. The CDR3 coding sequence is TGTGCCAGCAGTTTATCGGGACCGGTCCTCACCGGGGAGCTGTTTTTT. Amino acid sequence: CASSLSGPVLTGELFF.

This clonotype occurred many times. The chain is built from TRBV10-3 and TRBJ2-1, with 12 bases aligning to TRBD2. The CDR3 length is 17 residues. CDR1 is ENHRY, CDR2 SYGVKD, per germline. V was clipped by 3 bases and J by 8 bases; unmatched bases: 11. CDR3 in DNA: TGTGCCATCAGTGACCGCCGACTAGCGGGAGACCGGTATGAGCAGTTCTTC. This translates into CAISDRRLAGDRYEQFF.

The V and J genes are TRBV10-1 and TRBJ2-1, with D uncertain. CDR1 is WNHNN, CDR2 SYGVQD, per germline (reference sequence). V was shortened by 3 bases and J by 5 bases, with 11 bases between the two germline ends. CDR3 size: 14 residues. The DNA for the CDR3 is TGCGCCAGCAGTGACTTGGGGATTAACAATGAGCAGTTCTTC. It codes for CASSDLGINNEQFF.

This clonotype was counted at least ten times. The chain uses TRBV6-5 and TRBJ1-2; 7 nucleotides line up with TRBD1. The CDR3 sequence is 14 residues long. V gave up 1 base and J gave up 8 bases; unmatched junction bases: 7. CDR1 and CDR2 from the germline V gene are MNHEY and SVGAGI. The CDR3 DNA reads as TGTGCCAGCAGTTACTGGGACAGACGAAACGGCTACACCTTC. It codes for CASSYWDRRNGYTF.

The gene calls are TRBV30 and TRBJ1-3; TRBD1 might be the D (5 bases). V lost 3 bases to trimming and J lost 6 bases, with 12 bases between them. Germline CDR1 GTSNPN, CDR2 SVGIG (reference sequence). The CDR3 totals 13 residues. The CDR3 DNA follows: TGTGCCTGGAGGGACATCGGCCTAAACACCATATATTTT. It codes for CAWRDIGLNTIYF.

This clonotype occurred a few times. The junction departs from germline at one end; a sequencing error may be responsible. The rearrangement uses TRBV10-3 and TRBJ2-3; a weak D match, TRBD1 (5 bases). The CDR3 covers 11 residues. Per germline, CDR1 ENHRY and CDR2 SYGVKD. CDR3 in DNA: TGTGGGGGCGGTCACACAGAGACGCAGTATTTC. This gives the protein CGGGHTETQYF.

Of note for this clonotype: At one end, the junction sequence differs from germline, possibly due to a read error. This sequence joins TRBV6-1 and TRBJ2-5; the D call may be TRBD1 or TRBD2 (6 bases each). The V gene's germline CDR1 is MNHNS and CDR2 SASEGT. This CDR3 has 14 residues. The CDR3 DNA is TGTGCGGGCAACGGGGGCCGTGACAAAGATACCCAGTACTTC. It yields the protein CAGNGGRDKDTQYF.

CDR3 region: CASSSLGGRENEQFF. The CDR3, as DNA: TGTGCCAGCAGCAGTTTGGGCGGGAGGGAAAATGAGCAGTTCTTC. The rearrangement uses TRBV7-8 and TRBJ2-1, with TRBD2 identical over 9 bases. The germline V gene encodes CDR1 SGHVS and CDR2 FQNEAQ. The CDR3 covers 15 residues. V was clipped by 5 bases and J by 7 bases; unmatched bases: 9. Variable domain in full (rest from reference TRBV7-8 and TRBJ2-1): GAGVSQSPRYKVAKRGQDVALRCDPISGHVSLFWYQQALGQGPEFLTYFQNEAQLDKSGLPSDRFFAERPEGSVSTLKIQRTQQEDSAVYLCASSSLGGRENEQFFGPGTRLTVL.

This clonotype occurred many times. The chain has TRBV27 and TRBJ2-5; D might be TRBD2 (5 bases). The tail of the sequence fits TRBJ2-7 better, so the J call may be wrong. The germline V gene has CDR1 MNHEY and CDR2 SMNVEV (reference sequence). CDR3 length equals 12 residues. The DNA of the CDR3 is TGTGCCAGCAGAAAGGGAGTTTACGAGCAGTACTTC. Encoded protein: CASRKGVYEQYF.

V is TRBV3-1 and J is TRBJ2-5; the D is unclear. V lost 2 bases and J 7 bases, leaving 14 bases between the germline ends. The CDR3 consists of 14 residues. CDR1 and CDR2 (germline): LGHDT, YNNKEL (reference sequence). CDR3 region: CASSQRGETGTQYF. The CDR3 DNA sequence: TGTGCCAGCAGCCAACGTGGCGAGACGGGGACCCAGTACTTC.

V and J are TRBV10-3 and TRBJ2-7; 8 nucleotides align to TRBD2. V lost 3 bases and J lost 9; bases outside the gene matches: 19. This CDR3 is built from 17 residues. The germline V gene encodes CDR1 ENHRY and CDR2 SYGVKD. The CDR3 loop reads CAISDAPGRGDAETQYF. Here the CDR3 DNA reads TGTGCCATCAGTGATGCGCCCGGGAGGGGTGACGCAGAGACGCAGTACTTC.

This chain connects TRBV10-1 to TRBJ2-3, with D perhaps matching TRBD1 (5 bases). The V gene's germline CDR1 is WNHNN and CDR2 SYGVQD (reference sequence). Trimming removed 3 bases at V and 1 base at J, with 5 bases between. The CDR3 is made up of 13 amino acids. The CDR3: CASSDRGTDTQYF. As DNA, the CDR3 is TGCGCCAGCAGTGACAGGGGCACAGATACGCAGTATTTT.

This chain joins TRBV2 and TRBJ2-1; D tentatively fits TRBD1 or TRBD2 (5 bases each). Germline assignment: CDR1 SNHLY and CDR2 FYNNEI. The CDR3 consists of 14 residues. Trimming left V 5 bases short and J 3 bases short, with 11 bases between. DNA for the CDR3: TGTGCCAGCAGTCCGGGACGACTCTACAATGAGCAGTTCTTC. This gives the protein CASSPGRLYNEQFF.

This clonotype was counted ten times or more. The DNA of the CDR3 is TGTGCCAGCAGTATCCAGGGAATCACTGAAGCTTTCTTT. Translated: CASSIQGITEAFF. The chain combines TRBV12-3 or TRBV12-4 with TRBJ1-1, with D maybe TRBD1 (5 bases). V was clipped by 5 bases and J by 4 bases, with 11 bases between them. CDR3 length: 13 residues.

This chain connects TRBV3-1 to TRBJ2-3, with 9 bases identical to TRBD2. The germline V gene has CDR1 LGHDT and CDR2 YNNKEL (reference sequence). The junction had 2 bases not matched to a gene; V was cut back by 1 base and J by 3 bases. This CDR3 is 15 amino acids long. This chain's CDR3 is CASSQGLAATDTQYF. The CDR3 DNA reads TGTGCCAGCAGCCAAGGACTAGCGGCGACAGATACGCAGTATTTT.

This clonotype occurred a few times. The J gene is TRBJ2-1, the V gene TRBV14, with D hard to call. The CDR3 covers 11 residues. The ends were cut back, 3 bases at V and 10 bases at J, with 7 bases in the middle. Germline values: CDR1 SGHDN, CDR2 FVKESK. The CDR3 DNA reads as TGTGCCAGCAGCCAGCGGACCGAGCAGTTCTTC. Its protein is CASSQRTEQFF.

The sample holds a few counts of this clonotype. The rearrangement links TRBV28 to TRBJ1-1; 7 positions agree with TRBD1. Germline assignment: CDR1 MDHEN and CDR2 SYDVKM. This CDR3 is built from 12 residues. J gave up 4 bases and V 5 bases, and 1 base lay outside the gene matches. In DNA, the CDR3 is TGTGCCAGCAGTCCAGGGGGCACTGAAGCTTTCTTT. As protein: CASSPGGTEAFF.

The chain is built from TRBV6-5 and TRBJ2-1; D is uncertain. The J call may be faulty, since TRBJ2-7 better matches the DNA end. This CDR3 contains 12 residues. CDR1 is MNHEY and CDR2 is SVGAGI in the germline V gene. This chain's CDR3 is CASSSLGSEQYF. DNA for the CDR3: TGTGCCAGCAGTTCCCTAGGGTCCGAGCAGTACTTC.

With regard to this clonotype: A junction boundary mismatches the germline segment, possibly from a read error. The chain joins TRBV4-1 to TRBJ2-4; D tentatively fits TRBD1 or TRBD2 (5 bases each). This CDR3 is built from 18 residues. Germline V CDR1 and CDR2: MGHRA, YSYEKL. The CDR3 sequence: CASSPRFTGLGAKNTQYF. The CDR3 nucleotides are TGCGCCAGCAGTCCAAGATTCACGGGGCTGGGAGCTAAAAATACGCAGTACTTT.

The table lists this clonotype with many counts. The CDR3 DNA sequence: TGTGCCATCAGTGAGTCCTTCCTTGGGGGGGGTTCCCAAGAGACCCAGTACTTC. This codes for CAISESFLGGGSQETQYF. This chain connects TRBV10-3 to TRBJ2-5; 7 positions match TRBD2. J gave up 1 base and V 0 bases, and 11 bases lay outside the gene matches. This CDR3 contains 18 residues. Germline-derived CDR1 and CDR2 are ENHRY and SYGVKD.

This sequence joins TRBV6-1 and TRBJ2-5; 7 bases fit TRBD1. With 5 bases clipped from V and 2 bases from J, the junction kept 8 bases outside the gene matches. In germline, CDR1 is MNHNS, CDR2 SASEGT. The CDR3 totals 15 residues. CDR3 region: CASSPQRTGQETQYF. CDR3 DNA: TGTGCCAGCAGTCCTCAACGGACAGGACAAGAGACCCAGTACTTC.

This clonotype was counted many times. V is TRBV7-2 and J is TRBJ2-1; no definite D call. There are 15 residues in the CDR3. V lost 7 bases and J lost 0, with 13 bases in between. Per the germline V gene, CDR1 is SGHTA and CDR2 is FQGNSA. The CDR3 loop reads CASTPRRNSYNEQFF. CDR3 coding DNA: TGTGCCAGCACCCCCAGACGGAACTCCTACAATGAGCAGTTCTTC.

This clonotype was observed a handful of times. This sequence joins TRBV15 and TRBJ2-5; D uncertain. V shed 0 bases and J shed 3 bases, with 8 bases lying between them. Per germline, CDR1 LNHNV and CDR2 YYDKDF (reference sequence). This CDR3 spans 14 amino acids. The CDR3 region has the DNA TGTGCCACCAGCAGAGATCTGGCAGAAGAGACCCAGTACTTC. It translates to CATSRDLAEETQYF.